This T cell receptor (beta chain) was recorded in a study of T cell responses to AZD1222 COVID-19 vaccine. General study points: The donors showed a predominance of white British ancestry and of females, with possible underestimation of clonal diversity.

Repertoires were generated with immunoSEQ multiplex PCR, while TCRdb's copy carries only in-frame clones and drops some. This repertoire shows approximately 88,000 clones, around 90% found once; its top ten account for around 5%. Recipients boosted at about 4 weeks or about 12 weeks are pooled. The V end lost 3 bases, the J end lost 7 bases, and 7 bases lay between the germline ends. Germline CDR1 and CDR2: DFQATT and SNEGSKA (reference sequence). The CDR3 sequence is 12 residues long. As for this clone: The target antigen is unknown.

Specimen: peripheral blood, collected 28 days after the second AZD1222 dose. The source of this sequence is an adult who received the AZD1222 COVID-19 vaccine. V and J are TRBV20-1 and TRBJ1-6; D is undetermined. The CDR3 DNA follows: TGCAGTGCTAGTTCTCTAAATTCACCCCTCCACTTT. Translated, it gives CSASSLNSPLHF.